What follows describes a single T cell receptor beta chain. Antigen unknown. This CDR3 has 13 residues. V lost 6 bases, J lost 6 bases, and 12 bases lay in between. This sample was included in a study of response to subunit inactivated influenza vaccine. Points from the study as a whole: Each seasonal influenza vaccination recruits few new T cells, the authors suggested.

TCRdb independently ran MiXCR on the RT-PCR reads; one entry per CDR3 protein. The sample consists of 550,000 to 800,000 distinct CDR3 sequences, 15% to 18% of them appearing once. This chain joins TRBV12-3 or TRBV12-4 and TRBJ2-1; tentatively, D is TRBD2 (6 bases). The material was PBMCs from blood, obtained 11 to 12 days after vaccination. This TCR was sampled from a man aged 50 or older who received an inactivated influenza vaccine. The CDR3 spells CASRALASNEQFF. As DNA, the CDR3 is TGTGCCAGCAGGGCCCTAGCGAGCAATGAGCAGTTCTTC.